Below, one TCR beta chain is given with its context. The CDR3 consists of 18 residues. Trimming took 1 base from V and 0 from J, leaving 16 bases between them. Germline CDR1 reads SGHVS; CDR2 reads FNYEAQ. This sample is drawn from a study of early T cells in non-severe SARS-CoV-2 infection. For the study at large: Bulk RNA from unsorted whole blood was sequenced; chains were unpaired.

One entry per CDR3 protein results from TCRdb running MiXCR on the 5' RACE reads. Of almost 85,000 distinct CDR3 sequences in the sample, 9% to 13% are singletons; the top ten hold about 2.6%. Sequencing input: whole blood. The TCR was taken from an adult who was a healthcare worker with PCR-confirmed SARS-CoV-2 infection or an uninfected control (not recorded which). J is TRBJ2-1 and V is TRBV7-6, with D uncertain. CDR3 amino acids: CASSLVSGGISSYNEQFF. The CDR3 DNA reads as TGTGCCAGCAGCTTAGTCTCTGGCGGTATAAGCTCCTACAATGAGCAGTTCTTC.